This T cell receptor beta chain was obtained from a study of vaccination and CD4 T cells after COVID-19. For the study at large: Six male and four female convalescents took part, two of them Hispanic. Investigators stimulated cells with overlapping spike peptides drawn from SARS-CoV-2, HCoV-NL63, HCoV-OC43 and HCoV-229E.

A remark on this clonotype: The antigen is undetermined.

Overall study results and limits: Reactive clone data from convalescent patients indicated a median of approximately 90% appearing only post-vaccination.

Treatment: roughly 10-day PBMC culture with coronavirus spike peptide pools or control peptides (ViraFEST assay). Peptide pools at about 9.7 ug/ml, together with 10 IU/ml IL-2, were added to cultures of some 2 million PBMCs per well. The Oncomine TCR Beta short-read assay sequenced DNA from cultured CD4+ T cells. Each CDR3 protein is one row after TCRdb ran MiXCR on the PCR reads. The sample has around 15,000 distinct CDR3 sequences; 50% to 55% are singletons. The receptor was isolated from a human donor who had recovered from COVID-19. What was sequenced was CD4+ T cells from blood, cultured in vitro.

DNA of the CDR3: TGCAGTGCTAGCGTTGCTGGGACGTTCACTGAAGCTTTCTTT. Translation: CSASVAGTFTEAFF. V usage is TRBV20-1 and J usage is TRBJ1-1; D is possibly TRBD1 (5 bases). The CDR3 extends over 14 amino acids. The V gene's germline CDR1 is DFQATT and CDR2 SNEGSKA (reference sequence). The V gene lost 3 bases and the J gene lost 4 bases, with 15 bases spanning the gap.